The source of this TCR beta chain is a study of T cell responses to AZD1222 COVID-19 vaccine. Germline V gives CDR1 SGHDT, CDR2 YYEEEE. Trimming cost V 1 base and J 2 bases, with 7 bases left between them. The CDR3 spans 14 residues. About this clone itself: Antigen specificity is unknown.

Study-level results: Researchers took repertoire samples only after the peak T cell response had come.

Profiling relied on immunoSEQ multiplex PCR, and the TCRdb table lists in-frame clones only, not all of them. The sample lists 130,000 or so clones, about 88% occurring once. The source is an adult who received the AZD1222 COVID-19 vaccine. The sample was peripheral blood, taken 28 days after the second AZD1222 dose. The chain couples TRBV5-6 to TRBJ2-1; TRBD1 is a possible D gene (5 bases). The CDR3 reads CASSLRTTYNEQFF. DNA of the CDR3: TGTGCCAGCAGCTTGAGGACAACCTACAATGAGCAGTTCTTC.